Each of the 19 T cell receptor beta chains below was sequenced from the same sample in a study of cytomegalovirus exposure and HLA in healthy donors. Use of 60 Vbeta and 13 Jbeta primers characterized the PCR. Profiling relied on immunoSEQ multiplex PCR, and the TCRdb table lists in-frame clones only, not all of them. The data contain roughly 180,000 clones, about 79% of them singletons. The sequenced material came from PBMCs. The source is a man aged 50 or older in good health and CMV-seropositive.

The rearrangement links TRBV7-2 to TRBJ2-1, with a weak D call TRBD2 (5 bases). CDR3 size: 14 residues. CDR1 and CDR2 (germline): SGHTA, FQGNSA. V dropped 6 bases and J dropped 6 bases, with 15 bases sitting between them. In DNA, the CDR3 is TGTGCCAGCAGTTCTACCGGGAAAATCAATGAGCAGTTCTTC. As protein: CASSSTGKINEQFF.

This clone was seen a few times. The chain is built from TRBV30 and TRBJ1-5; 7 nucleotides match TRBD1. Germline trimming cut 3 bases from V and 10 bases from J; bases unmatched to any gene: 9. Germline-derived CDR1 and CDR2 are GTSNPN and SVGIG (reference sequence). This CDR3 has 13 amino acids. CDR3 nucleotide sequence: TGTGCCTGGAGCGAAGACAGGGATAATCCCCAGCATTTT. Amino acids: CAWSEDRDNPQHF.

The chain couples TRBV27 to TRBJ2-1; the match to TRBD1 covers 7 bases. Per germline, CDR1 MNHEY and CDR2 SMNVEV (reference sequence). The CDR3 has 16 amino acids. The V segment lost 6 bases and the J segment 2 bases; nucleotides outside the gene matches: 10. CDR3 sequence reads: CASRTTGLITYNEQFF. The CDR3 DNA reads as TGTGCCAGCAGGACGACAGGGTTAATTACCTACAATGAGCAGTTCTTC.

The chain recombines TRBV6-6 with TRBJ1-5; D perhaps matches TRBD1 (6 bases). V was clipped by 7 bases and J by 1 base, with 14 bases between them. Germline CDR1 is MNHNY and CDR2 is SVGAGI (reference sequence). CDR3 length: 15 amino acids. The CDR3 nucleotides read TGTGCCAGCACTACAGGGTATCGGAGCAATCAGCCCCAGCATTTT. Translation: CASTTGYRSNQPQHF.

The rearrangement joins TRBV7-8 to TRBJ2-1; D ambiguous. The germline V gene has CDR1 SGHVS and CDR2 FQNEAQ. V shed 6 bases and J shed 0 bases, with 15 bases lying between them. The CDR3 loop spans 16 amino acids. CDR3 loop: CASRGDGPHSYNEQFF. CDR3 sequence (DNA): TGTGCCAGCAGGGGTGATGGGCCTCACTCCTACAATGAGCAGTTCTTC.

V and J are TRBV27 and TRBJ1-5; D not resolved. Germline V lookup: CDR1 MNHEY, CDR2 SMNVEV (reference sequence). The CDR3 has 15 residues. Trimming cost V 5 bases and J 3 bases, with 14 bases left between them. CDR3 amino acids: CASSIKGRDNQPQHF. Here the CDR3 DNA reads TGTGCCAGCAGTATTAAAGGGCGGGACAATCAGCCCCAGCATTTT.

CDR3 DNA: TGCAGTGCTAGAGCAACAGGAGGCTACACCTTC. This sequence encodes CSARATGGYTF. This chain uses TRBV20-1 with TRBJ1-2; D might be TRBD1 (5 bases). The CDR3 loop spans 11 amino acids. Between the trimmed V and J ends, which lost 1 base and 8 bases, there was a span of 8 bases. Germline CDR1 DFQATT, CDR2 SNEGSKA (reference sequence).

The chain employs TRBV5-1 and TRBJ2-1; 8 nucleotides agree with TRBD1. This CDR3 is built from 16 residues. V shed 3 bases and J 9 bases; nucleotides not matched to a gene: 14. Germline assignment: CDR1 SGHRS and CDR2 YFSETQ. CDR3 sequence: CASSSGQGGGGIEQFF. CDR3 nucleotide sequence: TGCGCCAGCAGCTCCGGACAGGGTGGAGGGGGAATTGAGCAGTTCTTC.

This clone was recorded once. The chain links TRBV27 to TRBJ2-6, with D possibly TRBD1 on 6 matching bases. Trimming removed 5 bases from V and 2 bases from J, with 10 bases in between. From germline, CDR1 is MNHEY and CDR2 SMNVEV (reference sequence). This CDR3 has 15 residues. Here the CDR3 reads CASSIRQAGANVLTF. CDR3 sequence (DNA): TGTGCCAGCAGTATCAGACAGGCTGGGGCCAACGTCCTGACTTTC.

This clone appeared a few times. This rearrangement joins TRBV19 to TRBJ2-2; 14 bases line up with TRBD2. The CDR3 totals 16 residues. Germline V lookup: CDR1 LNHDA, CDR2 SQIVND (reference sequence). The V segment lost 4 bases and the J segment 6 bases; nucleotides outside the gene matches: 4. DNA for the CDR3: TGTGCCAGTAGTAGTAAGACTAGCGGGGGGGCCGGGGAGCTGTTTTTT. As protein: CASSSKTSGGAGELFF.

The chain recombines TRBV2 with TRBJ1-2, with 7 nucleotides matching TRBD1. The CDR3 has 14 residues. V trimming: 6 bases; J trimming: 2 bases; junction bases outside the gene matches: 6. Germline CDR1 and CDR2: SNHLY and FYNNEI. DNA of the CDR3: TGTGCCAGCAGCGAGGGGACAGCAAACTATGGCTACACCTTC. It codes for CASSEGTANYGYTF.

In its sample, this clone was seen a few times. The rearrangement joins TRBV18 to TRBJ2-7, with D tentatively TRBD1 (6 bases). The CDR3 is 17 residues long. The V and J ends lost 4 bases and 6 bases respectively, with 25 bases between them. Germline V gene lookup returns CDR1 KGHSH and CDR2 LQKENI. This CDR3 reads CASSLKGQTFFTLEQYF. The CDR3 DNA reads TGTGCCAGCTCACTTAAAGGACAGACTTTTTTTACTCTCGAGCAGTACTTC.

The gene calls are TRBV6-1 and TRBJ1-5; the D is unclear. This CDR3 has 16 amino acids. Deletions cut 0 bases from V and 0 bases from J, with 9 bases between. In germline, CDR1 is MNHNS, CDR2 SASEGT. The CDR3 here is CASSEAGGNSNQPQHF. The CDR3 DNA follows: TGTGCCAGCAGTGAAGCGGGCGGGAATAGCAATCAGCCCCAGCATTTT.

The chain carries TRBV6-5 and TRBJ1-2, with D perhaps matching TRBD1 (5 bases). Between the trimmed V and J ends, which lost 6 bases and 8 bases, there was a span of 16 bases. Germline CDR1 is MNHEY and CDR2 is SVGAGI. The CDR3 runs to 13 residues. The CDR3 DNA reads TGTGCCAGCAGCCCGGCCGGGAGGGGAGGCTACACCTTC. It is translated as CASSPAGRGGYTF.

The rearrangement joins TRBV2 to TRBJ1-6; D might be TRBD1 (6 bases). The CDR3 is 14 amino acids. CDR1 is SNHLY and CDR2 is FYNNEI in the germline V gene. V lost 6 bases and J 6 bases, leaving 12 bases between the germline ends. Written as DNA, the CDR3 is TGTGCCAGCAGGCAGGACAGTCGTAATTCACCCCTCCACTTT. This sequence encodes CASRQDSRNSPLHF.

This chain connects TRBV6-1 to TRBJ2-7; 7 nucleotides agree with TRBD1. Germline CDR1 and CDR2: MNHNS and SASEGT. This CDR3 is 13 amino acids long. The junction had 6 bases not matched to a gene; V was cut back by 8 bases and J by 2 bases. The CDR3 DNA sequence: TGTGCCAGCCGGGACAGCAATACCTACGAGCAGTACGTC. Amino acid sequence: CASRDSNTYEQYV.

This clone was seen a few times. V is TRBV28 and J is TRBJ1-5; D unresolved. The V end lost 5 bases, the J end lost 2 bases, and 13 bases lay between the germline ends. Germline lookup yields CDR1 MDHEN and CDR2 SYDVKM. The CDR3 is made up of 15 amino acids. CDR3 in amino acids: CASSLRDAGNQPQHF. CDR3 nucleotides: TGTGCCAGCAGTCTACGGGATGCGGGCAATCAGCCCCAGCATTTT.

The rearrangement uses TRBV7-9 and TRBJ2-3; tentatively, D is TRBD1 (5 bases). The CDR3 totals 13 residues. Germline values: CDR1 SEHNR, CDR2 FQNEAQ (reference sequence). V was shortened by 8 bases and J by 2 bases, with 11 bases between the two germline ends. CDR3 DNA sequence: TGTGCCAGCGGGGCCCGGGCCACAGATACGCAGTATTTT. Translated, it gives CASGARATDTQYF.

A word on this clone: Relative to the germline gene, one junction end is altered; a read error may explain this. The chain is built from TRBV11-2 and TRBJ1-4, with 8 positions matching TRBD1. The CDR3 totals 14 residues. Germline V CDR1 and CDR2: SGHAT, FQNNGV. The CDR3 nucleotides are TGTGCCAGCAGCATAGACAGGGGCTGGGAAAAACTGTTTTTT. This sequence encodes CASSIDRGWEKLFF.